Sequencing of this T cell receptor (beta chain) was carried out in a study of blood T cell repertoires in COVID-19. Looking at the study overall: Whether acute or convalescent, the COVID-19 samples came from the United States, Italy and Spain. Sample material is recorded as cDNA or gDNA derived from T cells, B-cell-depleted T cells, or PBMCs.

Sequenced by immunoSEQ multiplex PCR; TCRdb stores in-frame clones only, minus some. The sample lists about 230,000 clones; about 87% were seen once. CDR3 length: 13 amino acids. Germline loops: CDR1 MNHEY, CDR2 SVGEGT. V was cut by 5 bases and J by 7 bases, with 14 bases left in between. The chain recombines TRBV6-2 or TRBV6-3 with TRBJ1-2; TRBD1 is a possible D gene (6 bases). Sample: PBMCs or T cells enriched from blood (not recorded which). The sequence derives from a woman aged 40-49 years with acute COVID-19. The CDR3 DNA follows: TGTGCCAGCAGTCTACAGGGTCAAGGTGGCTACACCTTC. Residues: CASSLQGQGGYTF.